The 13 T cell receptor beta chains presented below share a single source sample, sequenced in a study of T cell clonality in common variable immunodeficiency. The assay was immunoSEQ multiplex PCR, and TCRdb's table has in-frame clones only and misses some. This repertoire holds about 66,000 clones, and none appear only once. Material: peripheral blood mononuclear cells. The receptors originated from a person aged 18 to 75 in good health.

About this clone: The read is 3 residues too short to cover the CDR3 end, so that end is filled in from the germline J gene. V gene TRBV30 combines with J gene TRBJ2-4; D is possibly TRBD1 (5 bases). The germline V gene encodes CDR1 GTSNPN and CDR2 SVGIG (reference sequence). The CDR3 covers 16 residues. This chain's CDR3 is CAWSTDPVWQGNGQYF. CDR3 bases read: TGTGCCTGGAGTACAGACCCGGTTTGGCAGGGAAATGGT.

This clone was counted ten times or more. Read coverage stops 3 residues before the CDR3 terminus; the germline J gene supplies the remainder. The chain carries TRBV19 and TRBJ1-4; 9 bases match TRBD1. The CDR3 is 16 amino acids. V trimming: 9 bases; J trimming: 0 bases; junction bases outside the gene matches: 8. Germline V gene lookup returns CDR1 LNHDA and CDR2 SQIVND (reference sequence). CDR3 region: CASQGQGAATNEKLFF. The sequenced CDR3 bases are TGTGCCAGCCAGGGACAGGGAGCCGCAACTAATGAAAAA.

In this sample, this clone turned up many times. The read terminates 3 residues before the CDR3 end, so the remaining end is supplied by the germline J gene. This chain connects TRBV28 to TRBJ2-1; 13 nucleotides match TRBD2. Germline-derived CDR1 and CDR2 are MDHEN and SYDVKM. The CDR3 extends over 14 amino acids. After removal of 7 bases from V and 5 bases from J, the junction contained 2 bases not matched to a gene. The DNA read from the CDR3 is TGTGCCAGCAAAGGGACTAGCGGGAACAATGAG. It translates to CASKGTSGNNE. The entire CDR3 protein is CASKGTSGNNEQFF.

This clone occurred many times. The CDR3 extends 3 residues past the end of the read, so its final part is completed from the germline J gene. J is TRBJ2-5 and V is TRBV2, with 9 nucleotides matching TRBD1. There are 16 residues in the CDR3. V lost 2 bases, J lost 4 bases, and 8 bases stayed unmatched. CDR1 is SNHLY and CDR2 is FYNNEI in the germline V gene. The sequenced CDR3 bases are TGTGCCAGCAGTGAACAGGGACAGGGCGCGCGAGAGACC. This translates into CASSEQGQGARET. The entire CDR3 protein reads CASSEQGQGARETQYF.

This clone was detected ten times or more. The CDR3 end lies 3 residues beyond the end of the read and is filled in from the germline J gene. The chain joins TRBV19 to TRBJ1-6; D unresolved. Trimming stripped 4 bases from V and 6 bases from J, with 13 bases between. This CDR3 spans 15 amino acids. Per the germline V gene, CDR1 is LNHDA and CDR2 is SQIVND (reference sequence). The CDR3 loop is CASSSAGNRNSPLHF. The covered CDR3 bases are TGTGCCAGTAGTAGCGCCGGTAACCGTAATTCACCC.

This clone has a count of ten or more. The read ends 3 residues before the CDR3 terminus; that terminus is restored from the germline J gene. The chain joins TRBV4-1 to TRBJ2-3, with no clear D. The V and J ends lost 1 base and 2 bases respectively, with 13 bases between them. CDR1 and CDR2 (germline): MGHRA, YSYEKL. The CDR3 contains 16 residues. CDR3 in amino acids: CASSQATFPSTDTQYF. The covered CDR3 bases are TGCGCCAGCAGCCAAGCTACCTTTCCTTCCACAGATACG.

This clone was picked up many times. The sequenced fragment ends 3 residues before the CDR3 boundary, so the rest is inferred from the germline J gene. V usage is TRBV7-2 and J usage is TRBJ2-7, with a tentative D call TRBD1 (6 bases). CDR3 length equals 13 residues. Trimming cost V 5 bases and J 3 bases, with 11 bases left between them. Germline V gene sequence: CDR1 SGHTA, CDR2 FQGNSA. Incomplete CDR3 DNA: TGTGCCAGCAGCAATCGACAGGACTACGAG. This codes for CASSNRQDYE. The whole CDR3 protein is CASSNRQDYEQYF.

There are many counts of this clone. The observed sequence ends 3 residues before the CDR3 terminus, with the missing tail filled in from the germline J gene. This chain connects TRBV28 to TRBJ2-7, with a tentative D call TRBD2 (5 bases). The CDR3 extends over 14 amino acids. The germline V gene encodes CDR1 MDHEN and CDR2 SYDVKM. Deletions cut 6 bases from V and 2 bases from J, with 14 bases between. Incomplete CDR3 DNA: TGTGCCAGCAGGGCGCACGGGGATACCTACGAG. Protein sequence: CASRAHGDTYE. The whole CDR3 sequence reads CASRAHGDTYEQYF.

This clone has at least ten counts. The read ends 3 residues early relative to the CDR3; the germline J gene fills the gap. The rearrangement joins TRBV28 to TRBJ2-7; 8 bases agree with TRBD2. The CDR3 has 17 residues. After removal of 5 bases from V and 0 bases from J, the junction contained 12 bases not matched to a gene. Per germline, CDR1 MDHEN and CDR2 SYDVKM. The covered CDR3 bases are TGTGCCAGCAGTCCCCCCCGGGGGCGGGGGGTCTCCTACGAG. Translating it yields CASSPPRGRGVSYE. Given in full, the CDR3 is CASSPPRGRGVSYEQYF. Full variable domain (missing parts from reference TRBV28 and TRBJ2-7): DVKVTQSSRYLVKRTGEKVFLECVQDMDHENMFWYRQDPGLGLRLIYFSYDVKMKEKGDIPEGYSVSREKKERFSLILESASTNQTSMYLCASSPPRGRGVSYEQYFGPGTRLTVT.

This clone was seen repeatedly, ten times or more. The read ends 3 residues before the CDR3 terminus; that terminus is restored from the germline J gene. The chain carries TRBV7-9 and TRBJ2-5; D ambiguous. Germline V lookup: CDR1 SEHNR, CDR2 FQNEAQ (reference sequence). This CDR3 is 11 amino acids long. V shed 10 bases and J shed 5 bases, with 11 bases lying between them. The CDR3 bases that were read are TGTGCCACAAATACCGGGGAGACC. Protein product: CATNTGET. The complete CDR3 sequence is CATNTGETQYF.

This clone was seen many times. Read coverage stops 3 residues before the CDR3 terminus; the germline J gene supplies the remainder. The chain combines TRBV11-2 with TRBJ1-2, with TRBD1 matching 10 bases. The CDR3 totals 14 residues. The germline gives CDR1 SGHAT, CDR2 FQNNGV. CDR3 amino acids: CASSSRQGAWGYTF. The sequenced CDR3 bases are TGTGCCAGCAGCTCTCGACAGGGGGCTTGGGGC.

This clone ranks as medium-sized. The CDR3 end falls 3 residues outside the read, so it is completed with the germline J gene. The gene calls are TRBV5-1 and TRBJ1-4; TRBD1 matches at 11 bases. CDR1 is SGHRS and CDR2 is YFSETQ in the germline V gene. With 1 base clipped from V and 10 bases from J, the junction kept 9 bases outside the gene matches. The CDR3 extends over 16 amino acids. CDR3 DNA, as far as it was read: TGCGCCAGCAGCTTGTGGTCCGGGACAGGGGGTGGAAAA. Translation gives CASSLWSGTGGGK. The full CDR3 protein reads CASSLWSGTGGGKLFF.

This clone was detected ten times or more. The CDR3 is cut off 3 residues early in the read; its end comes from the germline J gene. The V and J genes are TRBV18 and TRBJ2-1, with 7 positions matching TRBD2. Germline assignment: CDR1 KGHSH and CDR2 LQKENI. V shed 6 bases and J 6 bases; nucleotides not matched to a gene: 14. The CDR3 sequence is 16 residues long. The CDR3 DNA, read in part, is TGTGCCAGCTCCCCCCGTTCGGCGGGAGCGGGCAATGAG. This gives the protein CASSPRSAGAGNE. The full CDR3 is CASSPRSAGAGNEQFF.